The 30 T cell receptor beta chains below come from one sample, sequenced in a study of control samples from healthy donors and cancer patients. Clones were sequenced by immunoSEQ multiplex PCR, and TCRdb holds only the in-frame ones, with some missing. The sample consists of approximately 87,000 clones, under 95% of them appearing once. Sequencing was carried out using PBMCs. The origin of the receptors is a woman aged 35 to 49 with lung cancer.

On this clone itself: A much larger clone lies a single base off, so this may be a read error. The J gene is TRBJ1-5, the V gene TRBV4-1; no clear D. The CDR3 contains 14 residues. The V and J ends lost 0 bases and 4 bases respectively, with 7 bases between them. Per the germline V gene, CDR1 is MGHRA and CDR2 is YSYEKL. The CDR3 DNA is TGCGCCAGCAGCCAAGATGAGGCAAATCAGCCCCAGCATTTT. Its protein is CASSQDEANQPQHF.

V gene TRBV27 combines with J gene TRBJ2-5; TRBD1 aligns across 9 bases. Looked up from germline, CDR1 is MNHEY and CDR2 is SMNVEV (reference sequence). This CDR3 contains 14 residues. Trimming at V came to 2 bases and at J to 4 bases, leaving 2 bases not matched to a gene. The CDR3 DNA sequence: TGTGCCAGCAGTTTAGGGACAGGGCGAGAGACCCAGTACTTC. This gives the protein CASSLGTGRETQYF.

A single count supports this clone. The CDR3 reads CASSGDRAPTYEQYF. DNA of the CDR3: TGTGCCAGCAGCGGAGACAGGGCTCCTACCTACGAGCAGTACTTC. The V gene is TRBV9, the J gene TRBJ2-7; 7 bases map to TRBD1. CDR3 length equals 15 residues. The V gene's germline CDR1 is SGDLS and CDR2 YYNGEE. V shed 3 bases and J 2 bases; nucleotides not matched to a gene: 8.

This clone was observed a single time. The chain couples TRBV28 to TRBJ1-6; D call uncertain. CDR1 and CDR2 from the germline V gene are MDHEN and SYDVKM. The V and J ends lost 3 bases and 5 bases respectively, with 14 bases between them. The CDR3 runs to 16 residues. The CDR3 DNA is TGTGCCAGCAGTTTCCCCTTGGTCCGAGATAATTCACCCCTCCACTTT. This codes for CASSFPLVRDNSPLHF.

The J gene is TRBJ2-1, the V gene TRBV2, with 12 bases identical to TRBD2. This CDR3 has 16 amino acids. Germline CDR1 and CDR2: SNHLY and FYNNEI. J lost 7 bases, V lost 6 bases, and 10 bases had no gene match. The CDR3 is CASRETSGGSGNEQFF. As DNA, the CDR3 is TGTGCCAGCAGGGAGACTAGCGGGGGATCCGGTAATGAGCAGTTCTTC.

V gene TRBV7-2 combines with J gene TRBJ1-5; D not certain. The CDR3 extends over 13 amino acids. Germline CDR1 reads SGHTA; CDR2 reads FQGNSA. Trimming removed 5 bases from V and 0 bases from J, with 5 bases in between. CDR3 in DNA: TGTGCCAGCAGCCAACATAGCAATCAGCCCCAGCATTTT. It yields the protein CASSQHSNQPQHF.

There are a few counts of this clone. The CDR3 sequence is CASSQVDRGDYGYTF. The CDR3 DNA reads as TGCGCCAGCAGCCAAGTAGACAGGGGGGACTATGGCTACACCTTC. V and J are TRBV4-1 and TRBJ1-2; 9 bases are shared with TRBD1. The V gene end was trimmed by 1 base and the J gene end by 3 bases; junction bases not matched to a gene: 3. This CDR3 comprises 15 residues. The germline V gene has CDR1 MGHRA and CDR2 YSYEKL.

The chain employs TRBV13 and TRBJ1-2; TRBD1 matches 10 bases. V shed 5 bases, J shed 10 bases, and the junction held 7 bases outside the gene matches. CDR3 length equals 13 residues. Germline V lookup: CDR1 PRHDT, CDR2 FYEKMQ (reference sequence). This CDR3 is CASSPGTGVVYTF. CDR3 coding DNA: TGTGCCAGCAGCCCGGGGACAGGGGTTGTCTACACCTTC.

This sequence joins TRBV19 and TRBJ1-2, with D unresolved. The CDR3 is 13 amino acids. Germline loops: CDR1 LNHDA, CDR2 SQIVND (reference sequence). V lost 3 bases and J 7 bases, leaving 12 bases between the germline ends. DNA for the CDR3: TGTGCCAGTAGTATCGGTCTCTTGGGTGGCTACACCTTC. Amino acids: CASSIGLLGGYTF. Combining the CDR3 with reference TRBV19 and TRBJ1-2 gives the whole variable domain DGGITQSPKYLFRKEGQNVTLSCEQNLNHDAMYWYRQDPGQGLRLIYYSQIVNDFQKGDIAEGYSVSREKKESFPLTVTSAQKNPTAFYLCASSIGLLGGYTFGSGTRLTVV.

The chain uses TRBV5-5 and TRBJ2-2, with 8 bases lining up with TRBD1. V lost 5 bases to trimming and J lost 4 bases; unmatched junction nucleotides: 7. Germline-derived CDR1 and CDR2 are SGHKS and YYEKEE (reference sequence). The CDR3 is 15 amino acids. CDR3 nucleotides: TGTGCCAGCAGTAACCGGGACAGGTCCACCGGGGAGCTGTTTTTT. The encoded protein is CASSNRDRSTGELFF.

The genes are TRBV12-3 or TRBV12-4 and TRBJ2-2; D not resolved. This CDR3 is built from 11 residues. Trimming pared 6 bases from V and 4 bases from J, leaving 3 bases between. This CDR3 is CASRGTGELFF. In DNA form, the CDR3 reads TGTGCCAGCAGGGGCACCGGGGAGCTGTTTTTT.

This chain links TRBV5-6 with TRBJ2-7; D may be TRBD1 (7 bases). There are 13 residues in the CDR3. CDR1 and CDR2 from the germline V gene are SGHDT and YYEEEE. The V gene lost 2 bases and the J gene lost 7 bases, with 13 bases spanning the gap. The CDR3 sequence is CASSFIQGGEQYF. DNA of the CDR3: TGTGCCAGCAGCTTTATCCAGGGGGGTGAGCAGTACTTC.

The rearrangement links TRBV7-9 to TRBJ2-4; D remains unclear. V gave up 2 bases and J gave up 2 bases, with 10 bases separating them. Per germline, CDR1 SEHNR and CDR2 FQNEAQ (reference sequence). The CDR3 spans 15 residues. The CDR3 loop reads CASSLNLQSKNIQYF. The CDR3 nucleotides are TGTGCCAGCAGCTTAAATCTGCAATCCAAAAACATTCAGTACTTC.

The chain joins TRBV11-2 to TRBJ1-1, with 7 bases matching TRBD1. Germline lookup yields CDR1 SGHAT and CDR2 FQNNGV. V was pared by 5 bases and J by 1 base, with 16 bases of the junction left unmatched. This CDR3 spans 18 amino acids. The DNA for the CDR3 is TGTGCCAGCAGCCTAAGGGACAGCTCCCGTGATGGGAACACTGAAGCTTTCTTT. Translating it yields CASSLRDSSRDGNTEAFF. The full variable domain, completed using reference TRBV11-2 and TRBJ1-1, is EAGVAQSPRYKIIEKRQSVAFWCNPISGHATLYWYQQILGQGPKLLIQFQNNGVVDDSQLPKDRFSAERLKGVDSTLKIQPAKLEDSAVYLCASSLRDSSRDGNTEAFFGQGTRLTVV.

This chain links TRBV19 with TRBJ2-5, with D hard to call. The CDR3 loop spans 13 amino acids. V was cut by 2 bases and J by 5 bases, with 9 bases left in between. Germline loops: CDR1 LNHDA, CDR2 SQIVND (reference sequence). The CDR3 nucleotides are TGTGCCAGTAGTATAATCTCCGGGGAGACCCAGTACTTC. Protein product: CASSIISGETQYF.

The rearrangement joins TRBV4-1 to TRBJ2-2; a weak D match, TRBD1 (5 bases). The CDR3 has 14 amino acids. Looked up from germline, CDR1 is MGHRA and CDR2 is YSYEKL. The V gene lost 4 bases and the J gene lost 6 bases, with 12 bases spanning the gap. For the CDR3, the DNA is TGCGCCAGCAGCCTCCAGGGCGGCTCCGGGGAGCTGTTTTTT. Protein: CASSLQGGSGELFF.

V gene TRBV13 combines with J gene TRBJ2-1, with D uncertain. This CDR3 comprises 14 residues. Trimming left V 0 bases short and J 7 bases short, with 10 bases between. The germline CDR1 and CDR2 sequences are PRHDT and FYEKMQ (reference sequence). This chain's CDR3 is CASSLGRSVNEQFF. The CDR3 region has the DNA TGTGCCAGCAGCTTAGGCCGTTCGGTGAATGAGCAGTTCTTC.

The rearrangement joins TRBV6-5 to TRBJ1-1; D remains ambiguous. Germline V gene data show CDR1 as MNHEY and CDR2 as SVGAGI. The ends were cut back, 2 bases at V and 0 bases at J, with 13 bases in the middle. The CDR3 sequence is 16 residues long. DNA of the CDR3: TGTGCCAGCAGTTACCACCCTGGGGAAATGAACACTGAAGCTTTCTTT. Translation: CASSYHPGEMNTEAFF.

In regard to this clone: Relative to the germline gene, one junction end is altered; a read error may explain this. V gene TRBV7-7 combines with J gene TRBJ2-5; TRBD2 aligns across 8 bases. This CDR3 spans 14 amino acids. Germline assignment: CDR1 SSHAT and CDR2 FNYEAQ (reference sequence). This chain's CDR3 is CASSPIGGAETQYF. The CDR3 coding sequence is TGTGCTAGCAGCCCCATCGGGGGGGCAGAGACCCAGTACTTC. The full variable domain, completed using reference TRBV7-7 and TRBJ2-5, is GAGVSQSPRYKVTKRGQDVTLRCDPISSHATLYWYQQALGQGPEFLTYFNYEAQPDKSGLPSDRFSAERPEGSISTLTIQRTEQRDSAMYRCASSPIGGAETQYFGPGTRLLVL.

CDR3 sequence (DNA): TGTGCCAGCAGCCAGGGACAGGGGGTTTACGTCGACACCGGGGAGCTGTTTTTT. This encodes CASSQGQGVYVDTGELFF. This chain links TRBV3-1 (or the pseudogene TRBV3-2) with TRBJ2-2, with 11 bases aligning to TRBD1. V was pared by 3 bases and J by 3 bases, with 9 bases of the junction left unmatched. This CDR3 spans 18 amino acids. From germline, CDR1 is LGHDT and CDR2 YNNKEL (reference sequence).

The chain uses TRBV27 and TRBJ1-1, with 10 bases that match TRBD1. CDR1 MNHEY and CDR2 SMNVEV come from the germline V gene (reference sequence). V gave up 4 bases and J gave up 7 bases; unmatched junction bases: 9. This CDR3 contains 15 residues. CDR3 residues: CASSSPGTGVYEAFF. CDR3 nucleotides: TGTGCCAGCAGTTCCCCAGGGACAGGGGTGTATGAAGCTTTCTTT.

The table lists this clone with a count of one. This chain joins TRBV5-6 and TRBJ2-2; 9 positions match TRBD1. CDR1 is SGHDT, CDR2 YYEEEE, per germline. V shed 0 bases and J 6 bases; nucleotides not matched to a gene: 0. CDR3 length: 14 amino acids. In DNA, the CDR3 is TGTGCCAGCAGCTTGGGGACAGGGGCCGGGGAGCTGTTTTTT. This gives the protein CASSLGTGAGELFF. Full variable domain (missing parts from reference TRBV5-6 and TRBJ2-2): DAGVTQSPTHLIKTRGQQVTLRCSPKSGHDTVSWYQQALGQGPQFIFQYYEEEERQRGNFPDRFSGHQFPNYSSELNVNALLLGDSALYLCASSLGTGAGELFFGEGSRLTVL.

This clone was seen just once. The chain uses TRBV19 and TRBJ2-7; no definite D call. The germline CDR1 and CDR2 sequences are LNHDA and SQIVND (reference sequence). The CDR3 spans 14 residues. V was cut by 1 base and J by 0 bases, with 7 bases left in between. CDR3 amino acids: CASSIAAHSYEQYF. The CDR3 nucleotides read TGTGCCAGTAGTATAGCCGCCCACTCCTACGAGCAGTACTTC.

The chain has TRBV4-2 and TRBJ1-2, with D possibly matching TRBD1 (5 bases). Germline lookup yields CDR1 LGHNA and CDR2 YNFKEQ. The CDR3 has 15 residues. V was cut by 3 bases and J by 3 bases, with 14 bases left in between. The chain's CDR3 is CASSHSQGVDYGYTF. In DNA, the CDR3 is TGTGCCAGCAGCCACAGTCAGGGTGTAGACTATGGCTACACCTTC.

This chain connects TRBV5-6 to TRBJ1-3; 7 nucleotides agree with TRBD1. This CDR3 spans 13 amino acids. V was clipped by 7 bases and J by 0 bases; unmatched bases: 1. The germline CDR1 and CDR2 sequences are SGHDT and YYEEEE. CDR3 DNA: TGTGCCAGCGGGACAGTCTCTGGAAACACCATATATTTT. It translates to CASGTVSGNTIYF.

The chain employs TRBV6-5 and TRBJ1-1; D possibly corresponds to TRBD1 (5 bases). Trimming took off 2 bases at V and 6 bases at J, with 16 bases between the two ends. The V gene's germline CDR1 is MNHEY and CDR2 SVGAGI. The CDR3 has 15 amino acids. The DNA for the CDR3 is TGTGCCAGCAGTTACGCGCCCAGTCTCAGGGCTGAAGCTTTCTTT. This codes for CASSYAPSLRAEAFF.

The chain combines TRBV5-1 with TRBJ1-4; a possible D gene is TRBD1 (5 bases). CDR3 size: 15 residues. Germline lookup yields CDR1 SGHRS and CDR2 YFSETQ. V was pared by 6 bases and J by 6 bases, with 18 bases between. As DNA, the CDR3 is TGCGCCAGCAAACACGGCAGCCAGGGAGATGAAAAACTGTTTTTT. This gives the protein CASKHGSQGDEKLFF.

This rearrangement joins TRBV30 to TRBJ1-5; 7 bases line up with TRBD1. V was pared by 4 bases and J by 2 bases, with 11 bases of the junction left unmatched. This CDR3 has 16 amino acids. CDR1 and CDR2 (germline): GTSNPN, SVGIG (reference sequence). CDR3 amino acids: CAWTKGQLRGNQPQHF. For the CDR3, the DNA is TGTGCCTGGACTAAGGGACAGCTAAGGGGCAATCAGCCCCAGCATTTT. The full variable domain, in which reference TRBV30 and TRBJ1-5 provide the parts outside the CDR3, is SQTIHQWPATLVQPVGSPLSLECTVEGTSNPNLYWYRQAAGRGLQLLFYSVGIGQISSEVPQNLSASRPQDRQFILSSKKLLLSDSGFYLCAWTKGQLRGNQPQHFGDGTRLSIL.

The CDR3 reads CAISDPSREQYF. In nucleotides, the CDR3 is TGTGCCATCAGTGACCCATCACGCGAGCAGTACTTC. The V call is TRBV10-3, the J call TRBJ2-7; D remains ambiguous. The CDR3 extends over 12 amino acids. CDR1 is ENHRY, CDR2 SYGVKD, per germline. V was shortened by 3 bases and J by 6 bases, with 9 bases between the two germline ends.

The V call is TRBV30, the J call TRBJ2-7, with 7 bases that match TRBD2. This CDR3 comprises 11 residues. The trim removed 8 bases at V and 7 bases at J, leaving 8 bases unmatched. Germline V gene lookup returns CDR1 GTSNPN and CDR2 SVGIG (reference sequence). CDR3: CALSGDGEQYF. CDR3 bases: TGTGCCCTAAGCGGGGATGGGGAGCAGTACTTC.